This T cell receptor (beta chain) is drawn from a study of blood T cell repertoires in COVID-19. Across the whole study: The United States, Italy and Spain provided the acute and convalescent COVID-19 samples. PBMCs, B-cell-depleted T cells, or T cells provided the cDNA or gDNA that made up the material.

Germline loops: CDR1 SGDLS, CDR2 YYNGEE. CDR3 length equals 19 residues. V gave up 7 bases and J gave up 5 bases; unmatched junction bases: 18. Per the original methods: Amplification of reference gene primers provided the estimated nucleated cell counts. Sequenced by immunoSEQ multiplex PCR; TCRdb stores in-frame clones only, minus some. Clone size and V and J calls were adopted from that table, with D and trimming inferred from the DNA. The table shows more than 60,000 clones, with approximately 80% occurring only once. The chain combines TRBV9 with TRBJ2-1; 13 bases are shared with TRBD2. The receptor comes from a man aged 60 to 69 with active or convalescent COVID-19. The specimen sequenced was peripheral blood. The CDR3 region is CASSHEAETSGGNNNEQFF. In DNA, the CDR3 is TGTGCCAGCTCTCACGAGGCCGAGACTAGCGGGGGGAACAACAATGAGCAGTTCTTC.